Listed here are 11 T cell receptor beta chains from one sample, sequenced in a study of cytomegalovirus exposure and HLA in healthy donors. Clones were sequenced by immunoSEQ multiplex PCR, and TCRdb holds only the in-frame ones, with some missing. The profile shows 210,000 or so clones, around nine tenths of them singletons. Specimen: PBMCs. The receptors derive from a woman aged 18-30 years in good health and CMV-seronegative.

The V call is TRBV10-3, the J call TRBJ2-1, with D tentatively TRBD2 (6 bases). Germline assignment: CDR1 ENHRY and CDR2 SYGVKD. This CDR3 has 11 residues. Trimming pared 8 bases from V and 8 bases from J, leaving 10 bases between. CDR3 sequence: CAIYSGDEQFF. The CDR3 DNA reads as TGTGCCATCTATTCGGGGGATGAGCAGTTCTTC.

The J gene is TRBJ2-5, the V gene TRBV29-1; 10 bases match TRBD1. The CDR3 sequence is 13 residues long. Trimming cost V 6 bases and J 5 bases; bases outside gene matches: 6. From germline, CDR1 is SQVTM and CDR2 ANQGSEA. This chain's CDR3 is CSVRQGAVETQYF. DNA for the CDR3: TGCAGCGTGCGACAGGGGGCAGTGGAGACCCAGTACTTC.

The chain couples TRBV7-2 to TRBJ1-5; tentative D call: TRBD1 (6 bases). V was pared by 6 bases and J by 7 bases, with 13 bases between. Germline V gene data show CDR1 as SGHTA and CDR2 as FQGNSA. CDR3 length equals 13 residues. The chain's CDR3 is CASRQTGSQPQHF. DNA of the CDR3: TGTGCCAGCAGACAGACAGGTTCCCAGCCCCAGCATTTT.

The rearrangement links TRBV14 to TRBJ2-5; 7 bases line up with TRBD2. Germline assignment: CDR1 SGHDN and CDR2 FVKESK. Trimming took 4 bases from V and 3 from J; bases not matched to a gene: 2. CDR3 size: 13 residues. The CDR3 DNA is TGTGCCAGCAGCCGAAGCGGGAAAGAGACCCAGTACTTC. Its translation is CASSRSGKETQYF.

The rearrangement uses TRBV18 and TRBJ2-5; D gene unclear. The CDR3 has 14 residues. Germline V gene data show CDR1 as KGHSH and CDR2 as LQKENI. With 6 bases removed from V and 2 bases from J, the gap between germline ends came to 13 bases. CDR3 DNA sequence: TGTGCCAGCTCCCGCACGCAGGTTCAAGAGACCCAGTACTTC. It yields the protein CASSRTQVQETQYF.

The chain recombines TRBV27 with TRBJ2-1, with 7 nucleotides matching TRBD1. V shed 4 bases and J 7 bases; nucleotides not matched to a gene: 10. Per germline, CDR1 MNHEY and CDR2 SMNVEV (reference sequence). CDR3 length equals 15 residues. The CDR3 coding sequence is TGTGCCAGCAGTTCCCGACAGGGAGAGGGAAATGAGCAGTTCTTC. This translates into CASSSRQGEGNEQFF.

The chain carries TRBV29-1 and TRBJ2-3; 10 bases are a match to TRBD1. Trimming at V came to 6 bases and at J to 4 bases, leaving 4 bases not matched to a gene. The CDR3 loop spans 13 amino acids. Germline-derived CDR1 and CDR2 are SQVTM and ANQGSEA. The CDR3 here is CSVVTGGADTQYF. For the CDR3, the DNA is TGCAGCGTGGTGACAGGGGGCGCAGATACGCAGTATTTT.

The chain joins TRBV5-1 to TRBJ1-2; D remains ambiguous. Germline CDR1 is SGHRS and CDR2 is YFSETQ. The CDR3 runs to 13 residues. The germline V and J ends were trimmed by 1 base and 4 bases, with 8 bases remaining between them. The CDR3 nucleotides read TGCGCCAGCAGCTTGCTCACAGCCTATGGCTACACCTTC. This codes for CASSLLTAYGYTF.

The chain links TRBV30 to TRBJ1-2; D not certain. The CDR3 totals 12 residues. The V gene's germline CDR1 is GTSNPN and CDR2 SVGIG (reference sequence). V dropped 3 bases and J dropped 6 bases, with 11 bases sitting between them. DNA for the CDR3: TGTGCCTGGAGACATTATGTGGATGGCTACACCTTC. Translation: CAWRHYVDGYTF.

Notes on this clone: The junction does not match germline at one end; this may be a read error. The chain has TRBV2 and TRBJ2-4, with 9 bases matching TRBD1. Looked up from germline, CDR1 is SNHLY and CDR2 is FYNNEI. This CDR3 spans 13 amino acids. The CDR3 bases are TGTGCCAGCAGCCGATCGGGAACAGGGGGCATAGACTTC. It specifies CASSRSGTGGIDF.

The genes are TRBV27 and TRBJ2-1, with 7 bases identical to TRBD2. From germline, CDR1 is MNHEY and CDR2 SMNVEV (reference sequence). The V and J ends lost 7 bases and 3 bases, in that order; junction bases with no gene match: 9. This CDR3 region has 15 residues. CDR3 region: CASNFGTNHYNEQFF. The CDR3, as DNA: TGTGCCAGCAACTTCGGGACTAATCACTACAATGAGCAGTTCTTC.